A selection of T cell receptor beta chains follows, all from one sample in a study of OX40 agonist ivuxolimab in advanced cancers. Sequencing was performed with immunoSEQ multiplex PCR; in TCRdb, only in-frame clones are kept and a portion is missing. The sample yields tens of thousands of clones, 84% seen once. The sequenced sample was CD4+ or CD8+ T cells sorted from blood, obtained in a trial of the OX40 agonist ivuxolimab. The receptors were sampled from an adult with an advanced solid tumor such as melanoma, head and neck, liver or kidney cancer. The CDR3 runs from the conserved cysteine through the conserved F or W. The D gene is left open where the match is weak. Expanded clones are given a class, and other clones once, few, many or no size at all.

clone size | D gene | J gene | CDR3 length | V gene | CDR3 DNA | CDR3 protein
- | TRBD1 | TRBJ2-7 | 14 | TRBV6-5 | TGTGCCAGCCTCAAAGGGACAGGGCTGGACGAGCAGTACTTC | CASLKGTGLDEQYF
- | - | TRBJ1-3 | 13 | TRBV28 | TGTGCCAGCAGCACAACCGGGACATACACCATATATTTT | CASSTTGTYTIYF
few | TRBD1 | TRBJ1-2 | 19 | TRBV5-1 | TGCGCCAGCAGCTTGCGCCCACAAATCTTTGGACAGGGAAGTTATGGCTACACCTTC | CASSLRPQIFGQGSYGYTF
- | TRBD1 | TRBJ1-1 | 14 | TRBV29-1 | TGCAGCGTTGGGGGACAGGTGATGAACACTGAAGCTTTCTTT | CSVGGQVMNTEAFF
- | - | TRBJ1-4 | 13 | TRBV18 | TGTGCCAGCTCCGGGACACTCAATGAAAAACTGTTTTTT | CASSGTLNEKLFF
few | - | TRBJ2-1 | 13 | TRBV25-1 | TGTGCCAGCAATACGGGCTCTTACAATGAGCAGTTCTTC | CASNTGSYNEQFF
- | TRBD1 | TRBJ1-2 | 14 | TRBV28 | TGTGCCAGCAGCGGACCGGGACAGACCTATGGCTACACCTTC | CASSGPGQTYGYTF
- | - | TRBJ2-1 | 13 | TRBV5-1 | TGCGCCAGCAGCTTGGAGTTGGGGAATGAGCAGTTCTTC | CASSLELGNEQFF
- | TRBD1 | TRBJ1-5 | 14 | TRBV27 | TGTGCCAGCAGTGGGACAGGAGGTAATCAGCCCCAGCATTTT | CASSGTGGNQPQHF
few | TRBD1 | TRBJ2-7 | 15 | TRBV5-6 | TGTGCCAGCAGCTTAACAGGACAGGGATTCTACGAGCAGTACTTC | CASSLTGQGFYEQYF
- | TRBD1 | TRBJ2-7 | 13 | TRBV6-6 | TGTGCCAGCAACCGGGACAGGGGAGGCGAGCAGTACTTC | CASNRDRGGEQYF
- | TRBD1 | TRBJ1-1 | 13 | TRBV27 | TGTGCCAGCACCCTAACAGGGGGGACTGAAGCTTTCTTT | CASTLTGGTEAFF
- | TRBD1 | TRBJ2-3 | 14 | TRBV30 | TGTGCCTGGAGTACAGGGGTGAGGACAGATACGCAGTATTTT | CAWSTGVRTDTQYF
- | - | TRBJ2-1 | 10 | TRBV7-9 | TGTGCCAGCAGCTTAACTGAGCAGTTCTTC | CASSLTEQFF
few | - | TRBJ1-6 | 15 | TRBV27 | TGTGCCAGCAGTTTACGAGGATTGGAAAATTCACCCCTCCACTTT | CASSLRGLENSPLHF
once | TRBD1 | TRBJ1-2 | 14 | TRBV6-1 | TGTGCCAGCAGTGAAGCGTACAGGGGGGGTGGCTACACCTTC | CASSEAYRGGGYTF
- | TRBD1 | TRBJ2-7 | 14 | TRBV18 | TGTGCCAGCTCAGGACAGGGTGACTCCTACGAGCAGTACTTC | CASSGQGDSYEQYF
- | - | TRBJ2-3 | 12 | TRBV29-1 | TGCAGCGTCCCTGCCTTAACAGATACGCAGTATTTT | CSVPALTDTQYF
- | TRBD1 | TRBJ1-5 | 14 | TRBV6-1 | TGTGCCAGCAGTTTGGGACAGGGAAATCAGCCCCAGCATTTT | CASSLGQGNQPQHF
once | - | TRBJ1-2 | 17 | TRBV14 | TGTGCCAGCAGCCAAGATGGAGGGCACCTCGGTAGATATGGCTACACCTTC | CASSQDGGHLGRYGYTF
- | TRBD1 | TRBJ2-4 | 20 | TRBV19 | TGTGCCAGTAGTTCGCGCCCTGGCACTACCGAGGGGGCGCAGAAAAACATTCAGTACTTC | CASSSRPGTTEGAQKNIQYF
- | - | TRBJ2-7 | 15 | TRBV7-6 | TGTGCCAGCAAGAGGGCTCCCCTCTATGGCTACGAGCAGTACTTC | CASKRAPLYGYEQYF
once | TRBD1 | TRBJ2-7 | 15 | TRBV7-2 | TGTGCCAGCAGCTCCCGGACAGGGATGGGCTACGAGCAGTACTTC | CASSSRTGMGYEQYF
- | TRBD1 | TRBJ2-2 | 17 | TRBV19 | TGTGCCAGTAGTCTCCGGGACAGGGGGACTAACACCGGGGAGCTGTTTTTT | CASSLRDRGTNTGELFF
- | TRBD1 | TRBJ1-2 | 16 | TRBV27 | TGTGCCAGCAGTCCGTGGACAGGGTCGACTAACTATGGCTACACCTTC | CASSPWTGSTNYGYTF
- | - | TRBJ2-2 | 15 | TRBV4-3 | TGCGCCAGCAGCCTGTCTGCGGGGAACCCCGGGGAGCTGTTTTTT | CASSLSAGNPGELFF
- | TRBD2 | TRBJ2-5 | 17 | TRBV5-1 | TGCGCCAGCAGCTTGGGGGCCCTGGCGGGAGTTTCTGAGACCCAGTACTTC | CASSLGALAGVSETQYF
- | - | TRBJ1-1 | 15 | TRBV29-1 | TGCAGCGTTGGGGGGCGAATCCGCGGGGACACTGAAGCTTTCTTT | CSVGGRIRGDTEAFF
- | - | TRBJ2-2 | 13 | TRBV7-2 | TGTGCCAGCAGCGGTAAACAGGGAAGGGAGCTGTTTTTT | CASSGKQGRELFF
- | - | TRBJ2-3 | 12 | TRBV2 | TGTGCCAGCACCCGCCCGGCAGATACGCAGTATTTT | CASTRPADTQYF
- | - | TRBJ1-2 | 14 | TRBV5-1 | TGCGCCAGCAGCTTGGATGTAGGAAGCTATGGCTACACCTTC | CASSLDVGSYGYTF
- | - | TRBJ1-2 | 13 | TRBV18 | TGTGCCAGCTCACCCTCCAACGACAATGGCTACACCTTC | CASSPSNDNGYTF
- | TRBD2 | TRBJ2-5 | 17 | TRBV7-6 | TGTGCCAGCAGCTTAGGACTAGCGGGAGCAAGCCAAGAGACCCAGTACTTC | CASSLGLAGASQETQYF
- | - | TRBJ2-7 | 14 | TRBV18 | TGTGCCAGCTCACCACAAGGGGGAACCTACGAGCAGTACTTC | CASSPQGGTYEQYF
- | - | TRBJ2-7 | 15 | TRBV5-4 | TGTGCCAGCAGCCCCCCACCAGGGGTAGCCTACGAGCAGTACTTC | CASSPPPGVAYEQYF
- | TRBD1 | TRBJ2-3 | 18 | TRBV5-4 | TGTGCCAGCAGCGCAGAAGGGAGGACAGGGGAAGGCACAGATACGCAGTATTTT | CASSAEGRTGEGTDTQYF
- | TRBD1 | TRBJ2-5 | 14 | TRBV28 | TGTGCCAGCAGTTTAGCGCAGGGGGTACGGACCCAGTACTTC | CASSLAQGVRTQYF
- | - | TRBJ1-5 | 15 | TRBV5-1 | TGCGCCAGCAGCTTGAATGCGGGGGGCAATCAGCCCCAGCATTTT | CASSLNAGGNQPQHF
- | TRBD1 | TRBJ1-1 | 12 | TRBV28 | TGTGCCAGCGCAACAGGGGGCACTGAAGCTTTCTTT | CASATGGTEAFF
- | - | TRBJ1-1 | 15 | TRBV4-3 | TGCGCCAGCAGCCAAGATTTCACTGTGAACACTGAAGCTTTCTTT | CASSQDFTVNTEAFF
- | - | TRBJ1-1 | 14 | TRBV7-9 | TGTGCCAGCAGCTTAGCAAACAGGAACACTGAAGCTTTCTTT | CASSLANRNTEAFF
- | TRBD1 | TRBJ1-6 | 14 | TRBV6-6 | TGTGCCAGCAGTTACCGCGACAGGGTCTCACCCCTCCACTTT | CASSYRDRVSPLHF
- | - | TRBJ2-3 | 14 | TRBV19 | TGTGCCAGTAGTATATCGGCAGAGGGGGTAAGGGCGTATTTT | CASSISAEGVRAYF
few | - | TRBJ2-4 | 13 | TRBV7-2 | TGTGCCAGCAGCTTAGGCAGGGCAAACATTCAGTACTTC | CASSLGRANIQYF
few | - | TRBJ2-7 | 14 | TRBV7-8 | TGTGCCAGCAGCTTCCGGGACACCTCCTACGAGCAGTACTTC | CASSFRDTSYEQYF
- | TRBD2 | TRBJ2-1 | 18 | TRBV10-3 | TGTGCCATCAGAGAAGGACTAGCGGGAGGATCGTCCAATAATGAGCAGTTCTTC | CAIREGLAGGSSNNEQFF
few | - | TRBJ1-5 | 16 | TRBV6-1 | TGTGCCAGCAGTGACGGTAGCGGATATAGCAATCAGCCCCAGCATTTT | CASSDGSGYSNQPQHF